Listed below are T cell receptor beta chains from one sample, sequenced in a study of T-cell memory formation after mild COVID-19. TCRdb re-called the 5' RACE reads with MiXCR, one entry per CDR3 protein. The sample has around 250,000 distinct CDR3 sequences; approximately 9% are singletons. Sequencing was performed on PBMCs or a T cell subset sorted from them (not recorded which). The receptors were sampled from a man aged 18 to 35 who had mild COVID-19 (a few samples of this study predate the infection). Cell type and time point are not known. The conserved cysteine and the conserved F or W are not part of the CDR3 here. The order of the fields is V gene, clone size, J gene, CDR3 protein. Rows may omit the clone size; those that give it use once, few, many or a size class.

>TRBV20-1|few|TRBJ2-7
SAVTGEGYEQY
>TRBV20-1|few|TRBJ2-2
SARDQGQANTGELF
>TRBV4-3|many|TRBJ1-1
ASSPSTGGGEAF
>TRBV20-1|.|TRBJ2-5
SARDRSPAGDETQY
>TRBV7-6|many|TRBJ2-7
ASSLETAYEQY
>TRBV20-1|few|TRBJ1-1
SARTFEDGDGNTEAF
>TRBV5-5|.|TRBJ2-5
ASSLLLAGELPQY
>TRBV6-6|.|TRBJ1-6
ASSYGTTGKPLH
>TRBV4-1|few|TRBJ2-1
ASSLRGASYNEQF
>TRBV7-9|many|TRBJ1-4
ASSPGQANEKLF
>TRBV9|.|TRBJ2-5
ASSVATGTGQETQY
>TRBV7-3|.|TRBJ1-6
ASSLATIRTDNSPLH
>TRBV7-8|.|TRBJ2-5
ASSFSPTGETQY
>TRBV28|few|TRBJ2-6
ASSGPNRSGANVLT
>TRBV3-1|few|TRBJ1-5
ASSQDQGQGLSNQPQH
>TRBV5-1|few|TRBJ1-1
ASSLAASRENTEAF
>TRBV4-2|.|TRBJ1-5
ASSQDAGGGPQH
>TRBV6-2/TRBV6-3|.|TRBJ2-3
ASTRTSGRVPDTQY
>TRBV29-1|few|TRBJ1-2
SVDVTAYGYT
>TRBV7-9|many|TRBJ2-5
ASSRLGRKTQY
>TRBV9|.|TRBJ2-1
ASSVSSGGGFREQF
>TRBV4-3|few|TRBJ2-3
ASSQDTPSGVDTQY
>TRBV7-3|.|TRBJ2-1
ASSPVPGWGEQF
>TRBV5-1|many|TRBJ1-6
ASSSRTGNSPLH
>TRBV12-3/TRBV12-4|.|TRBJ1-5
ASSFWGTQPQH
>TRBV12-3/TRBV12-4|many|TRBJ2-7
ASSLGYPRLH
>TRBV24-1|once|TRBJ1-2
ATSPGRGASGYT
>TRBV2|few|TRBJ2-7
ASEDENYEQY
>TRBV27|many|TRBJ2-7
ASSLEGAREQY
>TRBV5-1|few|TRBJ2-3
ASSSGSAGVGDTQY
>TRBV5-6|few|TRBJ2-2
ASSILAGENTGELF
>TRBV7-2|.|TRBJ2-5
ASSLGGTYAHETQY
>TRBV5-1|.|TRBJ2-5
ASSLTGQGPETQY
>TRBV6-2/TRBV6-3|few|TRBJ2-5
ASSYLGQGQETQY
>TRBV7-9|few|TRBJ1-5
ASSPPMGNQPQH
>TRBV4-3|many|TRBJ2-1
ASSQDFPGRNYNEQF
>TRBV5-1|few|TRBJ2-3
ASSLGASTIDTQY
>TRBV20-1|.|TRBJ1-1
SARDLGQGTNTEAF
>TRBV21-1|.|TRBJ2-3
ASSPRLAGPTDTQY
>TRBV20-1|.|TRBJ2-1
SAIQGGSYNEQF
>TRBV21-1|.|TRBJ1-1
ASSLNEEGFTEAF
>TRBV5-5|many|TRBJ2-1
ASSPTNEQF
>TRBV6-5|few|TRBJ1-2
ASSFGGNGYT
>TRBV5-1|.|TRBJ2-3
ASSLIRAGTDTQY
>TRBV4-1|.|TRBJ1-6
ASSQEEGLALPLH
>TRBV5-1|many|TRBJ2-7
ASRADRGFREQY
>TRBV19|.|TRBJ2-5
ASSIYSGSIQETQY
>TRBV24-1|.|TRBJ2-1
ATSDVGTRSGEQF
>TRBV5-4|few|TRBJ2-1
ASSLGGGAPYNEQF
>TRBV20-1|.|TRBJ1-5
SARTGWVNQPQH
>TRBV6-2/TRBV6-3|.|TRBJ2-3
ASSYVLPSTDTQY
>TRBV7-2|.|TRBJ1-2
ASSLVEGSNYGYT
>TRBV12-3/TRBV12-4|.|TRBJ1-3
ASSDAVQGASGNTIY
>TRBV5-1|few|TRBJ2-5
ASSRNWDQETQY
>TRBV7-2|few|TRBJ1-2
ASSPSRAAYGYT